The 2 T cell receptor beta chains below come from one sample, sequenced in a study of tumor and adjacent non-tumor tissue in lung cancer. Three rounds of nested PCR, following a modified ARM-PCR protocol, produced the TCRbeta library. A single record per CDR3 protein comes from TCRdb applying MiXCR to the multiplex PCR reads. The data contain around 79,000 distinct CDR3 sequences, 72% of them seen just once; the ten biggest clones take up under 9.5%. RNA was extracted from bulk tissue without any cell sorting. Sequenced material: lung tumor tissue. These receptors all come from a middle-aged woman with non-small cell lung cancer.

Concerning this clonotype itself: A much larger clonotype is one base distant, so this may be a read error. The chain combines TRBV20-1 with TRBJ2-3; 11 bases are shared with TRBD2. Looked up from germline, CDR1 is DFQATT and CDR2 is SNEGSKA (reference sequence). The CDR3 is 16 residues long. This chain's CDR3 is CSAISPSGGNTDTQNF. The CDR3 DNA sequence: TGCAGTGCTATCTCACCTAGCGGGGGGAACACAGATACGCAGAATTTT.

This clonotype was detected only a few times. A much larger clone sits a single nucleotide away, making a read error possible. The gene calls are TRBV6-1 and TRBJ2-6; D is ambiguous. This CDR3 region has 12 residues. CDR1 and CDR2 from the germline V gene are MNHNS and SASEGT. The CDR3 DNA sequence: TGTGCCAGCAGTACTGGGGTCAACGTCCTGACTTTC. This translates into CASSTGVNVLTF.